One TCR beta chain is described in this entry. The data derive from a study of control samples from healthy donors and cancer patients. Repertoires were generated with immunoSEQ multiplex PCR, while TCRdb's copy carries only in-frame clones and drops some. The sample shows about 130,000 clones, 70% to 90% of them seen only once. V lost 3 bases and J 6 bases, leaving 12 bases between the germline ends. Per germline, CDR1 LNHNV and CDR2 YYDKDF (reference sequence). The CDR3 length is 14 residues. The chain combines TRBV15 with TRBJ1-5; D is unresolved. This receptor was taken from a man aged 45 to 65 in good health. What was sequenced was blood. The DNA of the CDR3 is TGTGCCACCAGCAGCGGGATTGCCCGTCAGCCCCAGCATTTT. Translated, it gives CATSSGIARQPQHF.